The 19 T cell receptor beta chains given below trace back to one sample, sequenced in a study of T cells in Graves' hyperthyroidism and ophthalmopathy. It was RNA transcripts that yielded the amplified TCR beta CDR3 regions. HTBI primers were used for first-round RT-PCR of the TCR CDR3. TCRdb called the multiplex PCR reads again in MiXCR, with one record for every CDR3 protein. There are 93,000 or so distinct CDR3 sequences in the sample; 47% occur only once, and approximately 27% lies in the top ten. The sequenced sample consisted of blood. The receptors stem from a man aged 35 to 55 with Graves' hyperthyroidism.

Ten or more counts support this clonotype. V usage is TRBV5-5 and J usage is TRBJ2-3; D is perhaps TRBD1 (6 bases). Trimming shortened V by 4 bases and J by 2 bases, and 11 bases separated the two germline ends. Looked up from germline, CDR1 is SGHKS and CDR2 is YYEKEE (reference sequence). The CDR3 totals 14 residues. The CDR3 protein is CASSPTGTTDTQYF. The CDR3 DNA sequence: TGTGCCAGCAGCCCCACAGGGACCACAGATACGCAGTATTTT. The full variable domain, with the rest looked up from reference TRBV5-5 and TRBJ2-3, is DAGVTQSPTHLIKTRGQQVTLRCSPISGHKSVSWYQQVLGQGPQFIFQYYEKEERGRGNFPDRFSARQFPNYSSELNVNALLLGDSALYLCASSPTGTTDTQYFGPGTRLTVL.

In this sample, this clonotype turned up many times. This rearrangement joins TRBV6-5 to TRBJ1-2; 8 bases line up with TRBD1. Losses at the gene ends were 7 bases for V and 8 bases for J; bases not matched to a gene: 12. Germline-derived CDR1 and CDR2 are MNHEY and SVGAGI. CDR3 length: 14 residues. The CDR3 region has the DNA TGTGCCAGCACTCCCCGCCAGGACAGGGAAGGCTACACCTTC. Translating gives CASTPRQDREGYTF.

This clonotype was counted many times. The rearrangement joins TRBV6-1 to TRBJ1-2; 7 nucleotides align to TRBD1. The length of the CDR3 is 14 residues. In germline, CDR1 is MNHNS, CDR2 SASEGT. Trimming took 3 bases from V and 4 from J; bases not matched to a gene: 5. The CDR3: CASSETGPAYGYTF. The CDR3 DNA reads as TGTGCCAGCAGTGAGACAGGGCCAGCCTATGGCTACACCTTC.

This clonotype has ten or more counts. With a much larger clone just one base away, this may be a read error. The genes are TRBV6-4 and TRBJ2-1, with 8 bases lining up with TRBD2. Trimming cost V 5 bases and J 5 bases; bases outside gene matches: 2. CDR3 length: 13 residues. Germline loops: CDR1 MRHNA, CDR2 SNTAGT. The CDR3 DNA reads as TGTGCCAGCAGTAGCGGGAGTAACAATGAGCAGTTCTTC. As protein: CASSSGSNNEQFF.

In this sample, this clonotype turned up a few times. A much larger clone sits a single nucleotide away, making a read error possible. The rearrangement joins TRBV12-3 or TRBV12-4 to TRBJ1-2; D may be TRBD1 (5 bases). V lost 3 bases to trimming and J lost 9 bases, with 17 bases between them. The CDR3 is 14 amino acids. The CDR3 coding sequence is TGTGCCAGCAGTTTGGGGGAGGGGAATCTTAGCTACACCTTC. Its translation: CASSLGEGNLSYTF.

This clonotype was detected many times. This chain joins TRBV2 and TRBJ1-2, with D perhaps matching TRBD1 (6 bases). The V gene lost 6 bases and the J gene lost 4 bases, with 15 bases spanning the gap. This CDR3 contains 14 residues. Germline V gene data show CDR1 as SNHLY and CDR2 as FYNNEI. As DNA, the CDR3 is TGTGCCAGCAGCCGGACACAGGGCGCCTATGGCTACACCTTC. Translating it yields CASSRTQGAYGYTF.

The chain couples TRBV18 to TRBJ2-6; a weak D match, TRBD2 (5 bases). Germline V gene data show CDR1 as KGHSH and CDR2 as LQKENI. V was cut by 3 bases and J by 0 bases, with 9 bases left in between. The CDR3 is 16 amino acids. The CDR3: CASSPRASSGANVLTF. The CDR3 DNA reads TGTGCCAGCTCACCGAGGGCATCCTCTGGGGCCAACGTCCTGACTTTC.

This clonotype was observed many times. This chain joins TRBV7-9 and TRBJ2-5; 7 bases agree with TRBD2. The junction had 4 bases not matched to a gene; V was cut back by 5 bases and J by 4 bases. The CDR3 totals 13 residues. Per the germline V gene, CDR1 is SEHNR and CDR2 is FQNEAQ (reference sequence). CDR3 protein: CASSPPGGETQYF. CDR3 bases: TGTGCCAGCAGCCCCCCGGGGGGAGAGACCCAGTACTTC.

This clonotype was detected many times. The rearrangement uses TRBV19 and TRBJ2-5; tentatively, D is TRBD1 or TRBD2 (6 bases each). The CDR3 sequence is 13 residues long. Trimming shortened V by 1 base and J by 4 bases, and 7 bases separated the two germline ends. Germline assignment: CDR1 LNHDA and CDR2 SQIVND (reference sequence). CDR3 protein: CASSIAGAETQYF. The DNA for the CDR3 is TGTGCCAGTAGTATAGCGGGGGCAGAGACCCAGTACTTC.

The chain couples TRBV5-1 to TRBJ1-1; weak D call: TRBD1 (6 bases). Trimming pared 2 bases from V and 5 bases from J, leaving 16 bases between. The CDR3 covers 15 residues. In germline, CDR1 is SGHRS, CDR2 YFSETQ. CDR3 residues: CASSLGRRGGTEAFF. The CDR3 DNA reads as TGCGCCAGCAGCTTAGGGCGCAGGGGTGGGACTGAAGCTTTCTTT.

The chain combines TRBV12-3 or TRBV12-4 with TRBJ1-4, with 7 bases identical to TRBD1. V shed 3 bases and J 7 bases; nucleotides not matched to a gene: 5. This CDR3 comprises 14 residues. The CDR3 region has the DNA TGTGCCAGCAGTTTCGGCAGGGGGTCTGAAAAACTGTTTTTT. Its translation: CASSFGRGSEKLFF.

The CDR3 bases are TGCAGCGTTGAAGCCTCTAGCGGGGGTGGGGAGACCCAGTACTTC. It yields the protein CSVEASSGGGETQYF. The chain carries TRBV29-1 and TRBJ2-5; TRBD2 agrees at 10 bases. Germline loops: CDR1 SQVTM, CDR2 ANQGSEA. V lost 1 base to trimming and J lost 5 bases; unmatched junction nucleotides: 7. The CDR3 extends over 15 amino acids.

V gene TRBV7-9 combines with J gene TRBJ1-1; a weak D match, TRBD1 (5 bases). Trimming stripped 5 bases from V and 1 base from J, with 11 bases between. This CDR3 is 14 amino acids long. CDR1 and CDR2 (germline): SEHNR, FQNEAQ (reference sequence). CDR3 DNA: TGTGCCAGCAGCGAGGGGAGGGGGAACACTGAAGCTTTCTTT. Its protein product is CASSEGRGNTEAFF. Full variable domain (remainder filled in from reference TRBV7-9 and TRBJ1-1): DTGVSQNPRHKITKRGQNVTFRCDPISEHNRLYWYRQTLGQGPEFLTYFQNEAQLEKSRLLSDRFSAERPKGSFSTLEIQRTEQGDSAMYLCASSEGRGNTEAFFGQGTRLTVV.

This clonotype has more than one count but fewer than ten. The genes are TRBV29-1 and TRBJ2-7; 7 bases agree with TRBD1. The germline V gene encodes CDR1 SQVTM and CDR2 ANQGSEA. This CDR3 has 13 residues. With V trimmed by 8 bases and J by 7 bases, 14 bases remained unmatched. The CDR3 spells CSLAKQGTGEQYF. CDR3 bases: TGCAGCTTGGCAAAACAGGGGACCGGTGAGCAGTACTTC.

This clonotype was seen many times. The chain recombines TRBV19 with TRBJ1-3, with D uncertain. Germline V gene data show CDR1 as LNHDA and CDR2 as SQIVND (reference sequence). This CDR3 comprises 14 residues. The germline V and J ends were trimmed by 1 base and 1 base, with 5 bases remaining between them. The CDR3 loop reads CASSIGASGNTIYF. CDR3 sequence (DNA): TGTGCCAGTAGTATAGGCGCTTCTGGAAACACCATATATTTT.

This clonotype was seen repeatedly, ten times or more. The V call is TRBV12-3 or TRBV12-4, the J call TRBJ2-3; D possibly corresponds to TRBD2 (5 bases). Trimming left V 6 bases short and J 5 bases short, with 12 bases between. The CDR3 contains 13 residues. Written as DNA, the CDR3 is TGTGCCAGCAGCTCCAGAGGGATAGATACGCAGTATTTT. Protein product: CASSSRGIDTQYF.

This clonotype was picked up many times. The J gene is TRBJ2-7, the V gene TRBV19; 7 bases match TRBD2. CDR3 length: 14 amino acids. Germline-derived CDR1 and CDR2 are LNHDA and SQIVND (reference sequence). The V and J ends lost 3 bases and 6 bases, in that order; junction bases with no gene match: 8. CDR3 bases: TGTGCCAGTAGTATTAACGAGCGGGAAGGCGAGCAGTACTTC. This gives the protein CASSINEREGEQYF.

The CDR3 DNA is TGTGCCAGCAGCGTCGGCCCGATGCCCAATTCACCCCTCCACTTT. Translation: CASSVGPMPNSPLHF. The rearrangement joins TRBV9 to TRBJ1-6; D is unresolved. V shed 2 bases and J shed 7 bases, with 13 bases lying between them. There are 15 residues in the CDR3. Germline V gene lookup returns CDR1 SGDLS and CDR2 YYNGEE. The full variable domain, with the rest looked up from reference TRBV9 and TRBJ1-6, is DSGVTQTPKHLITATGQRVTLRCSPRSGDLSVYWYQQSLDQGLQFLIQYYNGEERAKGNILERFSAQQFPDLHSELNLSSLELGDSALYFCASSVGPMPNSPLHFGNGTRLTVT.

Ten or more counts support this clonotype. This rearrangement joins TRBV6-1 to TRBJ1-3, with D hard to call. The length of the CDR3 is 12 residues. Trimming stripped 5 bases from V and 0 bases from J, with 2 bases between. The germline V gene encodes CDR1 MNHNS and CDR2 SASEGT. The CDR3 loop is CASSRSGNTIYF. CDR3 sequence (DNA): TGTGCCAGCAGTCGCTCTGGAAACACCATATATTTT.